This T cell receptor (beta chain) comes out of a study of identifying expanded T cells in peripheral blood. Notes on the study in general: Clone count variance between roughly 2-week samples rose with total template count.

About this clone itself: Its antigen is not identified.

Assay: immunoSEQ multiplex PCR; the TCRdb copy retains only in-frame clones and omits some. The repertoire holds about 98,000 clones, with approximately 90% as singletons. Sequenced material: blood. The receptor was isolated from a person aged 18-70 years in good health.

CDR3 bases: TGTGCCAGCAGCCAGGGGAGGTTGGACAATGAGCAGTTCTTC. This sequence encodes CASSQGRLDNEQFF. The chain couples TRBV28 to TRBJ2-1; D may match TRBD1 or TRBD2 (6 bases each). The CDR3 contains 14 residues. CDR1 and CDR2 (germline): MDHEN, SYDVKM. V was clipped by 6 bases and J by 5 bases, with 14 bases between them.